This T cell receptor beta chain appears in the sequencing data of a study of blood T cell repertoires in COVID-19. Overall study context: From the United States, Italy and Spain came samples of acute and convalescent COVID-19.

Here immunoSEQ multiplex PCR was the method, and the copy in TCRdb shows in-frame clones only, minus some. There are about 95,000 clones in the sample; 81% occur only once, and nearly 25% lies in the top ten. Germline V gene sequence: CDR1 PRHDT, CDR2 FYEKMQ (reference sequence). V shed 0 bases and J shed 6 bases, with 14 bases lying between them. The CDR3 is made up of 16 amino acids. This chain links TRBV13 with TRBJ2-2; D may be TRBD2 (5 bases). The sequencing sample was made of peripheral blood. The receptor was derived from a man older than 75 with active or convalescent COVID-19. CDR3 bases: TGTGCCAGCAGCTTAGGAGGGAGTTTGAGGGCCGGGGAGCTGTTTTTT. Translating gives CASSLGGSLRAGELFF.